The 22 T cell receptor beta chains below all came from one sample that was sequenced in a study of cytomegalovirus exposure and HLA in healthy donors. PCR involved 60 Vbeta and 13 Jbeta primers. Libraries were prepared by immunoSEQ multiplex PCR; TCRdb keeps only in-frame clonotypes and omits some of them. The data hold 180,000 or so clones, with more than 60% observed a single time. Sequenced sample: PBMCs. The receptors come from a woman aged 40 to 50 in good health and CMV-seropositive.

The CDR3 DNA reads as TGTGCCAGCAGCCCCGGAGCCTCCTCTGGAAACACCATATATTTT. It codes for CASSPGASSGNTIYF. V gene TRBV11-2 combines with J gene TRBJ1-3; D is uncertain. Trimming removed 5 bases from V and 0 bases from J, with 11 bases in between. Looked up from germline, CDR1 is SGHAT and CDR2 is FQNNGV. This CDR3 contains 15 residues.

The gene calls are TRBV19 and TRBJ1-5; 8 bases line up with TRBD1. The CDR3 runs 15 residues. In germline, CDR1 is LNHDA, CDR2 SQIVND (reference sequence). V lost 3 bases to trimming and J lost 6 bases; unmatched junction nucleotides: 7. CDR3 protein: CASSIRDRSSQPQHF. CDR3 DNA sequence: TGTGCCAGTAGTATCCGGGACAGGTCAAGTCAGCCCCAGCATTTT. The full variable domain, in which reference TRBV19 and TRBJ1-5 provide the parts outside the CDR3, is DGGITQSPKYLFRKEGQNVTLSCEQNLNHDAMYWYRQDPGQGLRLIYYSQIVNDFQKGDIAEGYSVSREKKESFPLTVTSAQKNPTAFYLCASSIRDRSSQPQHFGDGTRLSIL.

There are a few counts of this clone. V gene TRBV29-1 combines with J gene TRBJ2-7; D possibly corresponds to TRBD2 (5 bases). The CDR3 spans 12 residues. Germline CDR1 and CDR2: SQVTM and ANQGSEA. The V end was cut by 3 bases, the J end by 0 bases, with 6 bases between. The CDR3 loop is CSVEGSSYEQYF. CDR3 bases: TGCAGCGTTGAGGGGAGCTCCTACGAGCAGTACTTC.

The CDR3 bases are TGTGCCAGCAGCCTCACAGGGGTCCAAGAGACCCAGTACTTC. Amino acids: CASSLTGVQETQYF. This rearrangement joins TRBV11-1 to TRBJ2-5, with 7 nucleotides matching TRBD1. CDR3 size: 14 residues. CDR1 is SGHAT, CDR2 FQDESV, per germline (reference sequence). V was pared by 5 bases and J by 1 base, with 4 bases of the junction left unmatched.

The chain has TRBV11-2 and TRBJ2-2, with D perhaps TRBD2 (6 bases). V was cut by 4 bases and J by 1 base, with 7 bases left in between. The CDR3 length is 14 residues. Germline CDR1 and CDR2: SGHAT and FQNNGV. The CDR3 reads CASSYGRNTGELFF. The CDR3 DNA reads TGTGCCAGCAGCTACGGGAGGAACACCGGGGAGCTGTTTTTT.

The rearrangement joins TRBV25-1 to TRBJ2-1, with a tentative D call TRBD1 (6 bases). Germline CDR1 reads MGHDK; CDR2 reads SYGVNS. This CDR3 contains 14 residues. Trimming took off 6 bases at V and 6 bases at J, with 15 bases between the two ends. The CDR3 DNA sequence: TGTGCCAGCAGCTCGACAGGTCGGGGCAATGAGCAGTTCTTC. Its protein is CASSSTGRGNEQFF.

This clone was counted between two and nine times. The V and J genes are TRBV25-1 and TRBJ1-5, with D unclear. The ends were cut back, 5 bases at V and 0 bases at J, with 8 bases in the middle. The CDR3 runs 14 residues. The germline V gene encodes CDR1 MGHDK and CDR2 SYGVNS. The CDR3 reads CASSYGSSNQPQHF. DNA for the CDR3: TGTGCCAGCAGTTATGGTAGTAGCAATCAGCCCCAGCATTTT.

The V call is TRBV7-3, the J call TRBJ2-2, with 9 positions matching TRBD1. Germline trimming cut 7 bases from V and 5 bases from J; bases unmatched to any gene: 5. The CDR3 runs to 14 residues. Germline assignment: CDR1 SGHTA and CDR2 FQGTGA. For the CDR3, the DNA is TGTGCCAGCAATACAGGGGGCCGTACCGGGGAGCTGTTTTTT. Translation gives CASNTGGRTGELFF. The full variable domain, completed using reference TRBV7-3 and TRBJ2-2, is GAGVSQTPSNKVTEKGKYVELRCDPISGHTALYWYRQSLGQGPEFLIYFQGTGAADDSGLPNDRFFAVRPEGSVSTLKIQRTERGDSAVYLCASNTGGRTGELFFGEGSRLTVL.

The V and J genes are TRBV30 and TRBJ1-6; the match to TRBD1 covers 7 bases. The CDR3 consists of 14 residues. Per germline, CDR1 GTSNPN and CDR2 SVGIG (reference sequence). J was trimmed by 7 bases and V by 3 bases; bases with no gene match: 6. The CDR3 DNA follows: TGTGCCTGGAGGGCGAGGGACAGAAATTCACCCCTCCACTTT. Translation: CAWRARDRNSPLHF.

The chain links TRBV11-2 to TRBJ1-2; 8 nucleotides line up with TRBD1. The V gene end was trimmed by 7 bases and the J gene end by 6 bases; junction bases not matched to a gene: 10. The CDR3 runs to 14 residues. Germline V gives CDR1 SGHAT, CDR2 FQNNGV. Here the CDR3 reads CASKSPRGRNGYTF. The CDR3 DNA follows: TGTGCCAGCAAGTCACCCAGGGGGCGAAATGGCTACACCTTC.

The rearrangement links TRBV28 to TRBJ1-2; 9 nucleotides agree with TRBD1. The CDR3 runs to 12 residues. J lost 4 bases, V lost 10 bases, and 4 bases had no gene match. Per germline, CDR1 MDHEN and CDR2 SYDVKM. The CDR3 sequence: CATVTGGYGYTF. In DNA, the CDR3 is TGTGCCACCGTGACAGGGGGCTATGGCTACACCTTC.

This chain links TRBV19 with TRBJ1-1, with TRBD1 matching over 7 bases. Germline assignment: CDR1 LNHDA and CDR2 SQIVND (reference sequence). V dropped 5 bases and J dropped 5; count of bases not matched to a gene: 8. The CDR3 length is 14 residues. CDR3 region: CASSLDRLRTEAFF. DNA for the CDR3: TGTGCCAGTAGTTTGGACAGGCTGAGGACTGAAGCTTTCTTT.

The chain joins TRBV19 to TRBJ1-1, with D uncertain. Germline lookup yields CDR1 LNHDA and CDR2 SQIVND (reference sequence). V was shortened by 10 bases and J by 0 bases, with 6 bases between the two germline ends. The CDR3 consists of 11 residues. CDR3 sequence reads: CATRLNTEAFF. The CDR3 DNA sequence: TGTGCCACCCGGTTGAACACTGAAGCTTTCTTT.

This clone was detected a few times. The V and J genes are TRBV6-6 and TRBJ1-4; TRBD1 agrees at 7 bases. The CDR3 is 14 amino acids. V shed 2 bases and J 8 bases; nucleotides not matched to a gene: 5. Germline CDR1 reads MNHNY; CDR2 reads SVGAGI (reference sequence). Here the CDR3 reads CASSYGTEAEKLFF. In nucleotides, the CDR3 is TGTGCCAGCAGTTACGGGACAGAAGCAGAAAAACTGTTTTTT.

The chain uses TRBV6-4 and TRBJ2-5; D may be TRBD1 (6 bases). This CDR3 contains 18 residues. Trimming pared 2 bases from V and 1 base from J, leaving 20 bases between. Germline CDR1 and CDR2: MRHNA and SNTAGT. CDR3 bases: TGTGCCAGCAGTGACCGTCAGCCCAATTGGACAGCCCAAGAGACCCAGTACTTC. This encodes CASSDRQPNWTAQETQYF.

J is TRBJ1-5 and V is TRBV5-8; no firm D call. Germline loops: CDR1 SGHTS, CDR2 YDEGEE. This CDR3 region has 12 residues. Trimming took 1 base from V and 9 from J, leaving 8 bases between them. The CDR3 here is CASSLIRGPQHF. The CDR3 coding sequence is TGTGCCAGCAGCTTGATCCGAGGGCCCCAGCATTTT.

This clone was detected a few times. This chain uses TRBV29-1 with TRBJ2-1; 12 bases fit TRBD2. The V gene's germline CDR1 is SQVTM and CDR2 ANQGSEA. V dropped 2 bases and J dropped 8; count of bases not matched to a gene: 10. The CDR3 is made up of 16 amino acids. CDR3 in amino acids: CSVEKASGRAGDEQFF. In DNA form, the CDR3 reads TGCAGCGTTGAAAAGGCTAGCGGGAGGGCCGGGGATGAGCAGTTCTTC.

Here the CDR3 DNA reads TGCGCCAGCAGCCAAATCCAGGGCATATCTAGCACAGATACGCAGTATTTT. It specifies CASSQIQGISSTDTQYF. The rearrangement joins TRBV4-1 to TRBJ2-3; tentatively, D is TRBD1 (5 bases). Trimming left V 2 bases short and J 0 bases short, with 15 bases between. The CDR3 contains 17 residues. Germline V gene lookup returns CDR1 MGHRA and CDR2 YSYEKL.

This clone has only one observation. The rearrangement uses TRBV11-2 and TRBJ2-7; 11 bases line up with TRBD2. The CDR3 is made up of 15 amino acids. V shed 7 bases, J shed 2 bases, and the junction held 7 bases outside the gene matches. Germline CDR1 and CDR2: SGHAT and FQNNGV. CDR3 protein: CASILGTSGTYEQYF. CDR3 DNA sequence: TGTGCCAGCATCCTCGGGACTAGCGGAACCTACGAGCAGTACTTC.

The rearrangement uses TRBV4-1 and TRBJ1-4; D call uncertain. The CDR3 consists of 15 residues. The V end lost 5 bases, the J end lost 10 bases, and 20 bases lay between the germline ends. Germline V gene data show CDR1 as MGHRA and CDR2 as YSYEKL. CDR3 sequence: CASSAPGGAVGKLFF. The CDR3 region has the DNA TGCGCCAGCAGCGCTCCAGGAGGAGCCGTAGGAAAACTGTTTTTT.

The chain employs TRBV19 and TRBJ2-7; a weak D match, TRBD2 (5 bases). Trimming removed 10 bases from V and 2 bases from J, with 21 bases in between. CDR1 and CDR2 (germline): LNHDA, SQIVND (reference sequence). There are 15 residues in the CDR3. The CDR3 DNA reads TGTGCCACCCCGAGACCCCGAGGGAATCCCTACGAGCAGTACTTC. Amino acids: CATPRPRGNPYEQYF.

The CDR3 DNA follows: TGCGCCAGCAGCGAACAGGGTCCCAACGTCCTGACTTTC. This codes for CASSEQGPNVLTF. This sequence joins TRBV5-1 and TRBJ2-6, with D possibly TRBD1 on 6 matching bases. The CDR3 totals 13 residues. Trimming stripped 4 bases from V and 8 bases from J, with 10 bases between. Germline CDR1 is SGHRS and CDR2 is YFSETQ.